Each of the 30 T cell receptor beta chains below was sequenced from the same sample in a study of monozygotic twins with inflammatory bowel disease. One entry per CDR3 protein, without DNA, is what TCRdb gives after re-calling the 5' RACE reads. The sample totals under 350,000 distinct CDR3 sequences. Specimen: blood. All receptors derive from a human donor with ulcerative colitis or Crohn's disease, or a healthy co-twin of an affected twin (not recorded which).

The chain combines TRBV7-2 with TRBJ2-5; TCRdb outputs TRBD2, but without DNA this stays unchecked. This CDR3 contains 16 residues. Germline V gene lookup returns CDR1 SGHTA and CDR2 FQGNSA. The CDR3 loop reads CASSLLAGGGKETQYF.

The V gene is TRBV9, the J gene TRBJ2-3; there is no DNA to check the TCRdb D call of TRBD2. Looked up from germline, CDR1 is SGDLS and CDR2 is YYNGEE. CDR3 length: 17 residues. The CDR3 reads CASSSIAGGDYADTQYF.

The chain combines TRBV10-3 with TRBJ2-5; checking the TCRdb D call of TRBD2 is not possible without DNA. The CDR3 has 15 residues. Germline V gene data show CDR1 as ENHRY and CDR2 as SYGVKD. CDR3 sequence: CATLRRLAGDETQYF.

This chain links TRBV9 with TRBJ2-1; absent DNA, TCRdb's TRBD2 call cannot be checked. The CDR3 has 18 amino acids. The germline gives CDR1 SGDLS, CDR2 YYNGEE. The chain's CDR3 is CASSVTSQAGVGYNEQFF.

The chain combines TRBV5-6 with TRBJ2-5. The CDR3 is 11 residues long. Looked up from germline, CDR1 is SGHDT and CDR2 is YYEEEE. This CDR3 reads CASSLSQTQYF.

The chain uses TRBV6-5 and TRBJ1-5; checking the TCRdb D call of TRBD1 is not possible without DNA. Germline CDR1 MNHEY, CDR2 SVGAGI. The CDR3 is 13 residues long. The CDR3 is CASSNDRDQPQHF.

The rearrangement links TRBV27 to TRBJ1-1. Looked up from germline, CDR1 is MNHEY and CDR2 is SMNVEV (reference sequence). The CDR3 is 15 residues long. CDR3 loop: CASSSTGAGRGEAFF.

The gene calls are TRBV7-9 and TRBJ2-2; TCRdb returns TRBD1, unconfirmable since there is no DNA. This CDR3 comprises 16 residues. Germline CDR1 reads SEHNR; CDR2 reads FQNEAQ (reference sequence). CDR3 loop: CASSYAGTGQSGELFF.

This CDR3 reads CASSLGGTGTDTQYF. This chain uses TRBV5-6 with TRBJ2-3; with no DNA, the TCRdb D assignment of TRBD1 cannot be verified. Per the germline V gene, CDR1 is SGHDT and CDR2 is YYEEEE. The CDR3 totals 15 residues. The full variable domain, its missing parts supplied by reference TRBV5-6 and TRBJ2-3, is DAGVTQSPTHLIKTRGQQVTLRCSPKSGHDTVSWYQQALGQGPQFIFQYYEEEERQRGNFPDRFSGHQFPNYSSELNVNALLLGDSALYLCASSLGGTGTDTQYFGPGTRLTVL.

The V gene is TRBV20-1, the J gene TRBJ2-7. Germline CDR1 DFQATT, CDR2 SNEGSKA (reference sequence). The CDR3 runs 12 residues. CDR3 amino acids: CSASGDSYEQYF.

The chain couples TRBV3-1 to TRBJ2-6; the TCRdb D gene call, TRBD2, has no DNA to confirm it. CDR1 and CDR2 from the germline V gene are LGHDT and YNNKEL (reference sequence). This CDR3 region has 15 residues. The CDR3 sequence: CASSRGGAGANVLTF.

V and J are TRBV10-3 and TRBJ2-3; the D gene TCRdb calls, TRBD2, cannot be checked with no DNA. CDR1 and CDR2 (germline): ENHRY, SYGVKD. The CDR3 is 14 residues long. The CDR3 loop is CAISTSGSTDTQYF.

V and J are TRBV12-3 or TRBV12-4 and TRBJ2-3; TCRdb gives TRBD2 as the D gene, but with no DNA this cannot be confirmed. The CDR3 extends over 15 amino acids. The CDR3 is CASSEQDYYTDTQYF.

The chain joins TRBV7-2 to TRBJ1-1. This CDR3 region has 11 residues. In germline, CDR1 is SGHTA, CDR2 FQGNSA. CDR3 sequence: CASSQPAEAFF.

The chain has TRBV28 and TRBJ2-5; with no DNA, the TCRdb D assignment of TRBD1 cannot be verified. The CDR3 spans 11 residues. The germline gives CDR1 MDHEN, CDR2 SYDVKM. The CDR3: CASSFRGTQYF.

V usage is TRBV6-6 and J usage is TRBJ2-3; checking the TCRdb D call of TRBD1 is not possible without DNA. This CDR3 comprises 13 residues. Germline CDR1 and CDR2: MNHNY and SVGAGI (reference sequence). CDR3 amino acids: CASRGGGSDTQYF.

The chain employs TRBV7-9 and TRBJ1-3; checking the TCRdb D call of TRBD1 is not possible without DNA. Germline lookup yields CDR1 SEHNR and CDR2 FQNEAQ (reference sequence). The CDR3 contains 17 residues. CDR3 sequence reads: CASSFTRGVGSGNTIYF.

This rearrangement joins TRBV6-5 to TRBJ2-7; TCRdb designates TRBD2, a call that cannot be tested without DNA. The CDR3 extends over 13 amino acids. Germline V CDR1 and CDR2: MNHEY, SVGAGI. This chain's CDR3 is CATQLAGLGEQYF.

The chain has TRBV10-3 and TRBJ1-1; TCRdb outputs TRBD1, but without DNA this stays unchecked. Germline V lookup: CDR1 ENHRY, CDR2 SYGVKD. The CDR3 sequence is 16 residues long. CDR3 in amino acids: CPISARDRGVGPEAFF.

The chain recombines TRBV20-1 with TRBJ2-1; TCRdb's D gene call, TRBD2, goes unchecked for lack of DNA. The CDR3 extends over 14 amino acids. Germline CDR1 and CDR2: DFQATT and SNEGSKA (reference sequence). The CDR3 is CSAREGGTYNEQFF.

The chain couples TRBV24-1 to TRBJ2-1; TCRdb proposes TRBD2, but this gene call is untestable without DNA. CDR1 and CDR2 from the germline V gene are KGHDR and SFDVKD. The CDR3 sequence is 16 residues long. The CDR3 is CATSDLRLAGGNEQFF.

The chain employs TRBV25-1 and TRBJ1-4. Germline V gene data show CDR1 as MGHDK and CDR2 as SYGVNS. The CDR3 is 15 residues long. The CDR3 loop reads CASSTPMATNEKLFF.

The V gene is TRBV20-1, the J gene TRBJ1-4. CDR3 size: 11 residues. The germline V gene encodes CDR1 DFQATT and CDR2 SNEGSKA (reference sequence). This chain's CDR3 is CSASLGRKLFF.

The rearrangement joins TRBV5-4 to TRBJ2-1. CDR3 length equals 14 residues. CDR1 SGHNT and CDR2 YYREEE come from the germline V gene (reference sequence). The CDR3 sequence: CASSLDRRIDEQFF.

This sequence joins TRBV5-1 and TRBJ1-1. Per the germline V gene, CDR1 is SGHRS and CDR2 is YFSETQ. The CDR3 runs 16 residues. The CDR3 region is CASSWPQGRGNTEAFF. The complete variable domain, with remaining parts taken from reference TRBV5-1 and TRBJ1-1, reads KAGVTQTPRYLIKTRGQQVTLSCSPISGHRSVSWYQQTPGQGLQFLFEYFSETQRNKGNFPGRFSGRQFSNSRSEMNVSTLELGDSALYLCASSWPQGRGNTEAFFGQGTRLTVV.

The CDR3: CASSLYGSGQGNTEAFF. The chain is built from TRBV7-3 and TRBJ1-1; TCRdb reports TRBD1, a call that lacks DNA to check it against. This CDR3 contains 17 residues. Germline lookup yields CDR1 SGHTA and CDR2 FQGTGA.

The chain is built from TRBV10-3 and TRBJ2-1; TCRdb reports TRBD2, a call that lacks DNA to check it against. CDR1 is ENHRY, CDR2 SYGVKD, per germline. There are 13 residues in the CDR3. CDR3: CAISEAGGLGQFF.

The rearrangement links TRBV25-1 to TRBJ2-7; without DNA, the TCRdb call of TRBD1 cannot be checked. This CDR3 region has 13 residues. Germline V gives CDR1 MGHDK, CDR2 SYGVNS. CDR3 sequence: CASNGGGSSEQYF.

The rearrangement joins TRBV5-1 to TRBJ2-2. This CDR3 has 15 residues. Germline V CDR1 and CDR2: SGHRS, YFSETQ. CDR3 sequence reads: CASSLAQGYTGELFF.

This chain uses TRBV27 with TRBJ2-6; absent DNA, TCRdb's TRBD2 call cannot be checked. Germline V gene data show CDR1 as MNHEY and CDR2 as SMNVEV (reference sequence). The CDR3 covers 13 residues. CDR3 protein: CASSLVGANVLTF.